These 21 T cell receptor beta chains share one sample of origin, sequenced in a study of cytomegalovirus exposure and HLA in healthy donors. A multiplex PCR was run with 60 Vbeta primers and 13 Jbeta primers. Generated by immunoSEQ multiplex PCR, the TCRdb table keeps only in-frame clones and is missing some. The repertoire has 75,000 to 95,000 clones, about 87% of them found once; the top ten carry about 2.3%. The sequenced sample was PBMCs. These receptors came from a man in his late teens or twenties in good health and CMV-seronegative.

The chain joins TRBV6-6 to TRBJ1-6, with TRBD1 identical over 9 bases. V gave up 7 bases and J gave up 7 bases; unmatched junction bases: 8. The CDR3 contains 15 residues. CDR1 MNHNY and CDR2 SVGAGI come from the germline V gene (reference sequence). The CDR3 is CASTPGQGRNSPLHF. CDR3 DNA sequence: TGTGCCAGCACCCCGGGACAGGGCCGAAATTCACCCCTCCACTTT.

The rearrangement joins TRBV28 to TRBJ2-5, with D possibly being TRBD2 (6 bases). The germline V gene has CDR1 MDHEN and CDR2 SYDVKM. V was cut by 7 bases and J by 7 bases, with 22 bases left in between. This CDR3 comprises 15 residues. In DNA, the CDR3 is TGTGCCAGCACTCACCGGGGGTCTCAAGGGGTGACCCAGTACTTC. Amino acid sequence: CASTHRGSQGVTQYF.

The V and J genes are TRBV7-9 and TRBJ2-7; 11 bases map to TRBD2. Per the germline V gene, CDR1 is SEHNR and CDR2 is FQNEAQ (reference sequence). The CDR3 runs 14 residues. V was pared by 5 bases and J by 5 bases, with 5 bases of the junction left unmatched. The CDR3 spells CASSPLAGEHEQYF. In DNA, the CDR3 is TGTGCCAGCAGCCCACTAGCGGGAGAACACGAGCAGTACTTC. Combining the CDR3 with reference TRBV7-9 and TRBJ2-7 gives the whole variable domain DTGVSQNPRHKITKRGQNVTFRCDPISEHNRLYWYRQTLGQGPEFLTYFQNEAQLEKSRLLSDRFSAERPKGSFSTLEIQRTEQGDSAMYLCASSPLAGEHEQYFGPGTRLTVT.

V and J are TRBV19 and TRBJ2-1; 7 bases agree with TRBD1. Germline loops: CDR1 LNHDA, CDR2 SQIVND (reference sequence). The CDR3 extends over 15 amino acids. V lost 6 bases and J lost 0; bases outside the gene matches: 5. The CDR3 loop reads CASRPDRSSYNEQFF. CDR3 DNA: TGTGCCAGTAGACCGGACAGGAGCTCCTACAATGAGCAGTTCTTC. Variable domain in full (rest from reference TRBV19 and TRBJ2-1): DGGITQSPKYLFRKEGQNVTLSCEQNLNHDAMYWYRQDPGQGLRLIYYSQIVNDFQKGDIAEGYSVSREKKESFPLTVTSAQKNPTAFYLCASRPDRSSYNEQFFGPGTRLTVL.

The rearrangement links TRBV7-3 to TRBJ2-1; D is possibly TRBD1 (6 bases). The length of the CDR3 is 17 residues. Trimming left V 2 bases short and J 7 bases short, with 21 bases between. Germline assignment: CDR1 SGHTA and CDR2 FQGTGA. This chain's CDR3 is CASSLQHEADSLNEQFF. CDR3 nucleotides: TGTGCCAGCAGCTTACAACACGAGGCGGACAGTTTAAATGAGCAGTTCTTC. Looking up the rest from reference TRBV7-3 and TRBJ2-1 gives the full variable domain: GAGVSQTPSNKVTEKGKYVELRCDPISGHTALYWYRQSLGQGPEFLIYFQGTGAADDSGLPNDRFFAVRPEGSVSTLKIQRTERGDSAVYLCASSLQHEADSLNEQFFGPGTRLTVL.

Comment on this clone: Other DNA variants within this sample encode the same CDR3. The CDR3 here is CASSLGLAGGSRFF. Written as DNA, the CDR3 is TGTGCCAGCAGCTTGGGACTAGCGGGAGGTAGTCGGTTCTTC. V and J are TRBV5-8 and TRBJ2-1, with TRBD2 matching 13 bases. The junction had 6 bases not matched to a gene; V was cut back by 0 bases and J by 15 bases. CDR3 length equals 14 residues. Germline CDR1 reads SGHTS; CDR2 reads YDEGEE.

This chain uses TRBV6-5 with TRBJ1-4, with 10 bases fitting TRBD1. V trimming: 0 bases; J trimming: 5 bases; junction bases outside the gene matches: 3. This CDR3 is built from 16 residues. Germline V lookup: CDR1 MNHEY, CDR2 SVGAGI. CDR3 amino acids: CASSYSWTGGNEKLFF. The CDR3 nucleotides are TGTGCCAGCAGTTACTCCTGGACAGGGGGAAATGAAAAACTGTTTTTT.

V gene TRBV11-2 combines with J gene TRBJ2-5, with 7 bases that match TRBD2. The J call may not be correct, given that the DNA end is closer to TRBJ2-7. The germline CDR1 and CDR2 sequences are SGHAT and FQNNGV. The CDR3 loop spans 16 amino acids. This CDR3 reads CASSPPSAGLLLEQYF. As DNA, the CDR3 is TGTGCCAGCAGCCCCCCGTCAGCGGGACTGCTGCTCGAGCAGTACTTC.

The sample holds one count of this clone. The CDR3 region is CASSYSGAGNTEAFF. The CDR3, as DNA: TGTGCCAGCAGTTACTCGGGCGCAGGGAACACTGAAGCTTTCTTT. The chain links TRBV6-5 to TRBJ1-1; D not resolved. The CDR3 extends over 15 amino acids. Trimming left V 0 bases short and J 1 base short, with 9 bases between. Germline CDR1 reads MNHEY; CDR2 reads SVGAGI.

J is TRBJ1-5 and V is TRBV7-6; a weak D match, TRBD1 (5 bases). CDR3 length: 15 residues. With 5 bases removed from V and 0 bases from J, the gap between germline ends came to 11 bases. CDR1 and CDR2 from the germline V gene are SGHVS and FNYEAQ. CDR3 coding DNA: TGTGCCAGCAGCCAGGGTTTTGGTAGCAATCAGCCCCAGCATTTT. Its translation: CASSQGFGSNQPQHF.

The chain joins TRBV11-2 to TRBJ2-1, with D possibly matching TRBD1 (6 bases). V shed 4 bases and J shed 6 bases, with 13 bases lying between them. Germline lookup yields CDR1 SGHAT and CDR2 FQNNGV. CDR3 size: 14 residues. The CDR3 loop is CASSSAGTFNEQFF. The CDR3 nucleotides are TGTGCCAGCAGCTCCGCCGGGACATTCAATGAGCAGTTCTTC.

The CDR3 coding sequence is TGTGCCAGCACCGCGGGACAGCTACGAATCTACGAGCAGTACTTC. Translated, it gives CASTAGQLRIYEQYF. J is TRBJ2-7 and V is TRBV6-1; a weak D match, TRBD1 (7 bases). Germline assignment: CDR1 MNHNS and CDR2 SASEGT. The CDR3 has 15 residues. Between the trimmed V and J ends, which lost 7 bases and 3 bases, there was a span of 19 bases.

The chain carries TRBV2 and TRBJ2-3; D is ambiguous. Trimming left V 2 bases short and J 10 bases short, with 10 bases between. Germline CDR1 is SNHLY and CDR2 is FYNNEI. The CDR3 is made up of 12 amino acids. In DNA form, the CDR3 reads TGTGCCAGCAGTGAATATCAGGTCCCGCAGTATTTT. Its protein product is CASSEYQVPQYF.

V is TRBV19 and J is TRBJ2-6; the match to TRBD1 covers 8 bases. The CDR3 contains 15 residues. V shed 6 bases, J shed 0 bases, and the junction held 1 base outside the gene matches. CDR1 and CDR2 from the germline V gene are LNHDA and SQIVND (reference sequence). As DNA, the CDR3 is TGTGCCAGTAGGGGGACAGGCTCTGGGGCCAACGTCCTGACTTTC. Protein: CASRGTGSGANVLTF.

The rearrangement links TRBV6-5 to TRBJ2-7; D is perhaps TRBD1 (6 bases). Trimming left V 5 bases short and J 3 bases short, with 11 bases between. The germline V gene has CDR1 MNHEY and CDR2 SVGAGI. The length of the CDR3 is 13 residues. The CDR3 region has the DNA TGTGCCAGCAGTCCCGGGGACATCTACGAGCAGTACTTC. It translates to CASSPGDIYEQYF.

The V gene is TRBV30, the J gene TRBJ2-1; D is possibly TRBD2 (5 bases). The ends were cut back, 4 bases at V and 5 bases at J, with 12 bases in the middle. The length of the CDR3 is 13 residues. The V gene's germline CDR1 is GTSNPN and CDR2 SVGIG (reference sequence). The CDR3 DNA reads TGTGCCTGGACCCGAAGGGAGAACAATGAGCAGTTCTTC. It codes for CAWTRRENNEQFF.

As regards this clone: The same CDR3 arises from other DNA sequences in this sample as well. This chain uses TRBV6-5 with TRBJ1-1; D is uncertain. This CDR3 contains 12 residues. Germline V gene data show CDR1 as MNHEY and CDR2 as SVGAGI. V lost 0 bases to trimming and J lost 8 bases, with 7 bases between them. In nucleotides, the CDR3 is TGTGCCAGCAGTTACTCCGGAGGCGAAGCTTTCTTT. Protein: CASSYSGGEAFF.

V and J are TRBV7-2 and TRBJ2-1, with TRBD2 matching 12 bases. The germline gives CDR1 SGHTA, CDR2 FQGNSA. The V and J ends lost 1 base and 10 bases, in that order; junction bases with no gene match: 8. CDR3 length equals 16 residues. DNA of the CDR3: TGTGCCAGCAGCTTAGGTGCGACTAGCGGGAGACAGGAGCAGTTCTTC. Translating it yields CASSLGATSGRQEQFF.

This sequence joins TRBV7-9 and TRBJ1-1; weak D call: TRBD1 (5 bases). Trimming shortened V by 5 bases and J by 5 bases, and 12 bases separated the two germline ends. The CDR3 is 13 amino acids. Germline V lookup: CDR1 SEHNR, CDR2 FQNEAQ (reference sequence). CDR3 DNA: TGTGCCAGCAGCCGAGAAGGGGTGACTGAAGCTTTCTTT. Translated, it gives CASSREGVTEAFF.

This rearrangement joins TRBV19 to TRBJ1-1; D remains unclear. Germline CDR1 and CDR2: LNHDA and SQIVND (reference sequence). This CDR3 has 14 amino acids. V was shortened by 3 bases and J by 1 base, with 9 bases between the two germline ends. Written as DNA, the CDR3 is TGTGCCAGTAGTATCCCGGGAACGAACACTGAAGCTTTCTTT. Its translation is CASSIPGTNTEAFF.

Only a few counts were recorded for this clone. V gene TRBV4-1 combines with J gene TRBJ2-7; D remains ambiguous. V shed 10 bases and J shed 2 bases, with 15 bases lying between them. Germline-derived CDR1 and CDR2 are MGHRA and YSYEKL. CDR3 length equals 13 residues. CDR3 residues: CATRSSEPYEQYF. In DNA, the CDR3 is TGCGCCACCCGGTCCAGCGAGCCCTACGAGCAGTACTTC.